This T cell receptor (beta chain) was identified during a study of T-cell memory formation after mild COVID-19. Trimming shortened V by 5 bases and J by 1 base, and 11 bases separated the two germline ends. The CDR3 is 14 amino acids. Germline CDR1 SEHNR, CDR2 FQNEAQ (reference sequence). Each CDR3 protein gets one entry after TCRdb re-called the 5' RACE reads with MiXCR. The table has around 450,000 distinct CDR3 sequences, less than 25% seen once; the top ten hold 7.5% to 10%. The chain couples TRBV7-9 to TRBJ1-1, with D uncertain. Sequenced: PBMCs or a T cell subset sorted from them (not recorded which). This TCR came from an adult woman who had mild COVID-19 (a few samples of this study predate the infection). Cell type and time point are not known. CDR3 nucleotide sequence: TGTGCCAGCAGCGCCCAGGCATCGAACACTGAAGCTTTCTTT. Translating gives CASSAQASNTEAFF.